These 10 T cell receptor beta chains share one sample of origin, sequenced in a study of T cell responses to AZD1222 COVID-19 vaccine. Libraries were prepared by immunoSEQ multiplex PCR; TCRdb keeps only in-frame clonotypes and omits some of them. This sample has under 200,000 clones, with 85% to 95% found just once. The sample was peripheral blood, taken on day 0 of AZD1222 vaccination. The receptor source for this set is an adult in good health.

This clone was observed a single time. The rearrangement links TRBV7-9 to TRBJ1-3; D is possibly TRBD1 (6 bases). This CDR3 spans 14 amino acids. Germline V gives CDR1 SEHNR, CDR2 FQNEAQ (reference sequence). Trimming pared 3 bases from V and 7 bases from J, leaving 13 bases between. DNA of the CDR3: TGTGCCAGCAGCTTCGGCACAGGGAGGAACACCATATATTTT. This sequence encodes CASSFGTGRNTIYF. Based on the CDR3 plus reference TRBV7-9 and TRBJ1-3, the full variable domain is DTGVSQNPRHKITKRGQNVTFRCDPISEHNRLYWYRQTLGQGPEFLTYFQNEAQLEKSRLLSDRFSAERPKGSFSTLEIQRTEQGDSAMYLCASSFGTGRNTIYFGEGSWLTVV.

The rearrangement uses TRBV5-6 and TRBJ2-6, with D uncertain. Germline V CDR1 and CDR2: SGHDT, YYEEEE. Trimming cost V 1 base and J 0 bases, with 14 bases left between them. This CDR3 has 18 residues. The CDR3 spells CASSLRQVSSSGANVLTF. For the CDR3, the DNA is TGTGCCAGCAGCTTGCGGCAGGTATCGAGCTCTGGGGCCAACGTCCTGACTTTC.

The chain links TRBV23-1 to TRBJ1-2; D perhaps matches TRBD1 (6 bases). TRBV23-1 is known as an ORF, though its function is uncertain. The CDR3 has 16 residues. Trimming took 11 bases from V and 0 from J, leaving 22 bases between them. In DNA form, the CDR3 reads TGCGCCTGCCGTCGGGGGCCCCTTTCAGCTAACTATGGCTACACCTTC. Translating gives CACRRGPLSANYGYTF.

With respect to this clone: The same CDR3 also results from other DNA sequences found in this sample. This sequence joins TRBV2 and TRBJ2-1; D unclear. Trimming shortened V by 4 bases and J by 4 bases, and 8 bases separated the two germline ends. The CDR3 runs 13 residues. Germline V gene data show CDR1 as SNHLY and CDR2 as FYNNEI. The CDR3 protein is CASSAKPYNEQFF. DNA for the CDR3: TGTGCCAGCAGTGCCAAGCCTTACAATGAGCAGTTCTTC.

The chain combines TRBV7-9 with TRBJ2-5; no reliable D call. V was cut by 6 bases and J by 4 bases, with 15 bases left in between. CDR3 length: 14 amino acids. The germline V gene encodes CDR1 SEHNR and CDR2 FQNEAQ (reference sequence). In DNA, the CDR3 is TGTGCCAGCAGGGGCCCTGGAAGCCGAGAGACCCAGTACTTC. Its translation: CASRGPGSRETQYF. Full variable domain (outside the CDR3, taken from reference TRBV7-9 and TRBJ2-5): DTGVSQNPRHKITKRGQNVTFRCDPISEHNRLYWYRQTLGQGPEFLTYFQNEAQLEKSRLLSDRFSAERPKGSFSTLEIQRTEQGDSAMYLCASRGPGSRETQYFGPGTRLLVL.

This chain connects TRBV2 to TRBJ2-1; D possibly corresponds to TRBD1 (5 bases). The CDR3 totals 13 residues. V was shortened by 4 bases and J by 3 bases, with 7 bases between the two germline ends. The V gene's germline CDR1 is SNHLY and CDR2 FYNNEI. CDR3: CASSGQFYNEQFF. For the CDR3, the DNA is TGTGCCAGCAGTGGACAGTTCTACAATGAGCAGTTCTTC.

This rearrangement joins TRBV3-1 (or the pseudogene TRBV3-2) to TRBJ1-2; D unresolved. This CDR3 comprises 14 residues. Trimming removed 5 bases from V and 0 bases from J, with 10 bases in between. The V gene's germline CDR1 is LGHDT and CDR2 YNNKEL (reference sequence). The DNA for the CDR3 is TGTGCCAGCAGCGATCCGGGCACTAACTATGGCTACACCTTC. Protein sequence: CASSDPGTNYGYTF.

The rearrangement links TRBV25-1 to TRBJ2-5; D is undetermined. Germline CDR1 reads MGHDK; CDR2 reads SYGVNS. The V and J ends lost 2 bases and 1 base respectively, with 5 bases between them. The CDR3 is 13 residues long. The CDR3 coding sequence is TGTGCCAGCAGTGAACGCCCCCAAGAGACCCAGTACTTC. It codes for CASSERPQETQYF.

CDR3 coding DNA: TGTGCCAGTAGTATGGGCAGGTCGTACTCCGAGCAGTACTTC. Protein sequence: CASSMGRSYSEQYF. This chain links TRBV19 with TRBJ2-7; D gene uncertain. In germline, CDR1 is LNHDA, CDR2 SQIVND (reference sequence). There are 14 residues in the CDR3. Trimming removed 3 bases at V and 6 bases at J, with 15 bases between.

This clone was detected once. The chain uses TRBV3-1 (or the pseudogene TRBV3-2) and TRBJ2-2, with TRBD2 identical over 8 bases. The CDR3 consists of 15 residues. Germline V lookup: CDR1 LGHDT, CDR2 YNNKEL (reference sequence). Trimming cost V 4 bases and J 8 bases; bases outside gene matches: 9. The CDR3 region is CASSPSLAGAGELFF. The CDR3 DNA follows: TGTGCCAGCAGCCCCTCCCTAGCGGGTGCAGGGGAGCTGTTTTTT.